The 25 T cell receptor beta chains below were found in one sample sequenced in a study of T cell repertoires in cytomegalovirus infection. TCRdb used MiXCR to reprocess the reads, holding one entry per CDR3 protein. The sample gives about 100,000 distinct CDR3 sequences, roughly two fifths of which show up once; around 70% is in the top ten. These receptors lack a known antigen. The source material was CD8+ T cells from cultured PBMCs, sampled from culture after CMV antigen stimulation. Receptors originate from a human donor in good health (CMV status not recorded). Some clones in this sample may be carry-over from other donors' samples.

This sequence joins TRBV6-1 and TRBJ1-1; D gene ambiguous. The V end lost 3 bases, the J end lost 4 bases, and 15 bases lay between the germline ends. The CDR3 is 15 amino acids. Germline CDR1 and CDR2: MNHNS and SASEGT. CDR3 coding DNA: TGTGCCAGCAGTGACCTGGACGGCTGGGGCACTGAAGCTTTCTTT. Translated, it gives CASSDLDGWGTEAFF.

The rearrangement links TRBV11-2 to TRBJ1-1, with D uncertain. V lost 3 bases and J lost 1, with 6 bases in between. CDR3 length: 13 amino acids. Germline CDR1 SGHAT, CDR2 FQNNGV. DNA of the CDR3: TGTGCCAGCAGCTTTGTCGAGAACACTGAAGCTTTCTTT. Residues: CASSFVENTEAFF.

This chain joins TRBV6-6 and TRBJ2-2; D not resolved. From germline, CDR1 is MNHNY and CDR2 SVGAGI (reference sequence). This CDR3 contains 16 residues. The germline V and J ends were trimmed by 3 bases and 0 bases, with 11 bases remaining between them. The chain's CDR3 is CASSYRVFPNTGELFF. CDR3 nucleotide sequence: TGTGCCAGCAGTTATCGGGTGTTCCCGAACACCGGGGAGCTGTTTTTT.

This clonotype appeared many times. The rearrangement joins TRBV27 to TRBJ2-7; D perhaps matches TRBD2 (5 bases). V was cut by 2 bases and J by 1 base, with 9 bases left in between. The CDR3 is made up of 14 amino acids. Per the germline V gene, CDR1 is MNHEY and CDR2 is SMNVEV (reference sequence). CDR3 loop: CASSLGRGSYEQYF. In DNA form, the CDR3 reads TGTGCCAGCAGTTTAGGCCGGGGATCCTACGAGCAGTACTTC.

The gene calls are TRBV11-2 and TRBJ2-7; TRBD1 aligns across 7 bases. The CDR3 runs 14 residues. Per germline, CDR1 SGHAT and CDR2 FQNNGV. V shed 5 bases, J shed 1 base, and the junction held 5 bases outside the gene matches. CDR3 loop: CASSDRQGSYEQYF. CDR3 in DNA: TGTGCCAGCAGCGATAGACAGGGATCCTACGAGCAGTACTTC.

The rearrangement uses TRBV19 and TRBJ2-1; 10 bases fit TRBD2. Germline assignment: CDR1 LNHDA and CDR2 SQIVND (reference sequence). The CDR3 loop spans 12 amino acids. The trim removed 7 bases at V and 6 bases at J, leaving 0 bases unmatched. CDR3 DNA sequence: TGTGCCAGTACTAGCGGGGGCAATGAGCAGTTCTTC. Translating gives CASTSGGNEQFF.

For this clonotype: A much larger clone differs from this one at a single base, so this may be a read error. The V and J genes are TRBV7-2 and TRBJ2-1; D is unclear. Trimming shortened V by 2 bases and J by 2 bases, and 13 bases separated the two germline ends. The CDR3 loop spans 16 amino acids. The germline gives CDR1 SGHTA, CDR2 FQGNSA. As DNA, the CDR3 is TGTGCCAGCAGCTTACGCCGGAGTGGGGCCTACAATGAGCAGTTCTTC. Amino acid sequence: CASSLRRSGAYNEQFF.

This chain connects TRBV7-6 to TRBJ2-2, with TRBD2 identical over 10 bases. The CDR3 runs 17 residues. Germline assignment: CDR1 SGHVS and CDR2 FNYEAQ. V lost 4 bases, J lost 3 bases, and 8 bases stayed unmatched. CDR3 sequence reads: CASSSHRTSGHTGELFF. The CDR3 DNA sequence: TGTGCCAGCAGCTCCCACCGGACTAGCGGTCACACCGGGGAGCTGTTTTTT.

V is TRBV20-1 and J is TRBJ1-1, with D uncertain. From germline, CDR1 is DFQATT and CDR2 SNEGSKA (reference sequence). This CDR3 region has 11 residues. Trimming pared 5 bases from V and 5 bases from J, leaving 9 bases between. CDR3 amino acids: CSAPKVTEAFF. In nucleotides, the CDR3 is TGCAGTGCTCCCAAGGTTACTGAAGCTTTCTTT.

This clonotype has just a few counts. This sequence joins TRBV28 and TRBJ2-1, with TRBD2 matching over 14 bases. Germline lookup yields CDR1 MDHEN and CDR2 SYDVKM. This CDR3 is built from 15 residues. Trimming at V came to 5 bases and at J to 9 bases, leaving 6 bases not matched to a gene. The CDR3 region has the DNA TGTGCCAGCAGTCTGACTAGCGGGGGGGAGTTTGAGCAGTTCTTC. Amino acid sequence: CASSLTSGGEFEQFF.

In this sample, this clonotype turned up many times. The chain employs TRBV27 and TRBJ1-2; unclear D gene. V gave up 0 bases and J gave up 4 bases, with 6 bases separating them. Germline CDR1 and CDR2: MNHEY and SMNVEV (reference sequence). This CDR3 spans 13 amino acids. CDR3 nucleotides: TGTGCCAGCAGTTTATCTATGGGCTATGGCTACACCTTC. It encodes CASSLSMGYGYTF.

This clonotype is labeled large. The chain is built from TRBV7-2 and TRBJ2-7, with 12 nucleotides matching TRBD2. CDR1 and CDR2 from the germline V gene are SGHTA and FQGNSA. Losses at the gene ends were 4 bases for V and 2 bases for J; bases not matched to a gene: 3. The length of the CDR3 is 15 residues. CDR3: CASSYGLAGTYEQYF. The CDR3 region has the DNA TGTGCCAGCAGCTACGGACTAGCGGGGACCTACGAGCAGTACTTC.

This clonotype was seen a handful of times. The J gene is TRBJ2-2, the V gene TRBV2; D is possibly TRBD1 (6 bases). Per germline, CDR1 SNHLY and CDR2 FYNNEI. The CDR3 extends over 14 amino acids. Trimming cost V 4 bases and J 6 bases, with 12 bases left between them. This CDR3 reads CASSVGRGSGELFF. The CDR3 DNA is TGTGCCAGCAGTGTCGGCAGGGGATCCGGGGAGCTGTTTTTT.

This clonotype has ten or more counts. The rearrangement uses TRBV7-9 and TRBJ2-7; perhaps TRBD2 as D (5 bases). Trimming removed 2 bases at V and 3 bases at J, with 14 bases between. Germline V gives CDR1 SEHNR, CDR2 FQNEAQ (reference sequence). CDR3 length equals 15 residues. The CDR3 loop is CASSLLPSGGYEQYF. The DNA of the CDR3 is TGTGCCAGCAGCTTACTCCCGTCCGGAGGCTACGAGCAGTACTTC.

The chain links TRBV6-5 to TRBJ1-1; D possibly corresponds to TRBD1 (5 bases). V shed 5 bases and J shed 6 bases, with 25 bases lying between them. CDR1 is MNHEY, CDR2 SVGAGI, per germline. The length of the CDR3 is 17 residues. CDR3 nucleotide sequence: TGTGCCAGCAGTCAATACTTAGGAGGGGCGCTGGGAGCTGAAGCTTTCTTT. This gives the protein CASSQYLGGALGAEAFF.

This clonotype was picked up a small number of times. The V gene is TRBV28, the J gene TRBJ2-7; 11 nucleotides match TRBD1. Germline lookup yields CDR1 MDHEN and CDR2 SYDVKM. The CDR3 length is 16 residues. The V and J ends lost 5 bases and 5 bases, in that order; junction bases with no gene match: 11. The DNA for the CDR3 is TGTGCCAGCAGTCTTATTCGGACAGGGGGCTTCAACGAGCAGTACTTC. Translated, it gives CASSLIRTGGFNEQYF.

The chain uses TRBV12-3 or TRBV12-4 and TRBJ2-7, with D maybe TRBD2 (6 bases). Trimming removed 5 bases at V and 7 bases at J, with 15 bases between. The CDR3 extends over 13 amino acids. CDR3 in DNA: TGTGCCAGCAGTCCTGGGGCTAGCGTTGAGCAGTACTTC. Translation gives CASSPGASVEQYF.

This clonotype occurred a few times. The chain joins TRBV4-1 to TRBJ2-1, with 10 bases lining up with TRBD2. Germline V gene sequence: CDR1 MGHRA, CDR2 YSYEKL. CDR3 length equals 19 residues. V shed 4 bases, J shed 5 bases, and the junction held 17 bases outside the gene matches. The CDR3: CASSPRESSGGLGHNEQFF. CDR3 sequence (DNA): TGCGCCAGCAGCCCACGGGAGAGTAGCGGGGGGTTGGGCCACAATGAGCAGTTCTTC.

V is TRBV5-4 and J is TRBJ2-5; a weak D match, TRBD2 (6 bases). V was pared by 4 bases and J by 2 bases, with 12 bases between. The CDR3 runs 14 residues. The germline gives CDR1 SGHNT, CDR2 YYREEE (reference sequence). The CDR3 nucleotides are TGTGCCAGCAGCAACCGGGACTTGCAAGAGACCCAGTACTTC. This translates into CASSNRDLQETQYF.

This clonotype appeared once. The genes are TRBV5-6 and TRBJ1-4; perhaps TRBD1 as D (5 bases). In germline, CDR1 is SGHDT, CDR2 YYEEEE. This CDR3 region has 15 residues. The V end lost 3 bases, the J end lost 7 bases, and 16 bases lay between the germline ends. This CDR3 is CASSSRGREIEKLFF. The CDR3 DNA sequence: TGTGCCAGCAGCTCCCGGGGACGGGAGATTGAAAAACTGTTTTTT.

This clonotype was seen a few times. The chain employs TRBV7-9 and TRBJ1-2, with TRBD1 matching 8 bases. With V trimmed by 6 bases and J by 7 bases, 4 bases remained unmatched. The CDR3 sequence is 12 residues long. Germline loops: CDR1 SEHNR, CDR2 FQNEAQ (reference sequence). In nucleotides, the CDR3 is TGTGCCAGCAGACCAGGGGGCGGTGGCTACACCTTC. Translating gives CASRPGGGGYTF.

The CDR3 nucleotides read TGTGCCAGCAGCTCCAGGGGTACTAACTATGGCTACACCTTC. Amino acids: CASSSRGTNYGYTF. The chain recombines TRBV5-4 with TRBJ1-2, with D perhaps matching TRBD1 (6 bases). Germline V lookup: CDR1 SGHNT, CDR2 YYREEE (reference sequence). V was shortened by 3 bases and J by 0 bases, with 9 bases between the two germline ends. The CDR3 has 14 amino acids. Variable domain in full (rest from reference TRBV5-4 and TRBJ1-2): ETGVTQSPTHLIKTRGQQVTLRCSSQSGHNTVSWYQQALGQGPQFIFQYYREEENGRGNFPPRFSGLQFPNYSSELNVNALELDDSALYLCASSSRGTNYGYTFGSGTRLTVV.

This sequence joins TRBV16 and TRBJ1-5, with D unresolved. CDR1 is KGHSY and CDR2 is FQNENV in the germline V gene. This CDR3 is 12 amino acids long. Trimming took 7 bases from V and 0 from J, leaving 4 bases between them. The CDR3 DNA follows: TGTGCCAGCAAGTATAGCAATCAGCCCCAGCATTTT. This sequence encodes CASKYSNQPQHF.

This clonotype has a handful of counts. This CDR3 is CASSPTGINEQFF. In nucleotides, the CDR3 is TGTGCCAGCAGTCCGACAGGGATAAATGAGCAGTTCTTC. This chain uses TRBV6-6 with TRBJ2-1, with TRBD1 identical over 7 bases. The J segment lost 7 bases and the V segment lost 5 bases, leaving 5 bases of the junction unmatched. The CDR3 has 13 residues. Germline V CDR1 and CDR2: MNHNY, SVGAGI (reference sequence).

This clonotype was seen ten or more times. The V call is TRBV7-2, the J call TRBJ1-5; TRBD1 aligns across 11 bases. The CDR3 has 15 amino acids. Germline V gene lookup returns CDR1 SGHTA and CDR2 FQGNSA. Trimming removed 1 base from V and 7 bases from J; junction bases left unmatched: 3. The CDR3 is CASSLGTGGVQPQHF. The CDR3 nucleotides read TGTGCCAGCAGCTTAGGGACAGGGGGCGTACAGCCCCAGCATTTT.